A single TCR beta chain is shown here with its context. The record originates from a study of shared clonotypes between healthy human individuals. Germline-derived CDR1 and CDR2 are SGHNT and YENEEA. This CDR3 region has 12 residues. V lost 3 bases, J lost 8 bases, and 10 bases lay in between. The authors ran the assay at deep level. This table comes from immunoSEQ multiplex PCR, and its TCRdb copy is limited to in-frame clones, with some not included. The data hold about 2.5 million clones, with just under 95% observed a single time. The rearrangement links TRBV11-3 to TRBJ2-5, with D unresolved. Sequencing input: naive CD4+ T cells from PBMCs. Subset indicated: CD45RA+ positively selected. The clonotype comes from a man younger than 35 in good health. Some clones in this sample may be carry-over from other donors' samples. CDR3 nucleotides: TGTGCCAGCAGCTTCGGGCCCGGTACCCAGTACTTC. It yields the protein CASSFGPGTQYF.